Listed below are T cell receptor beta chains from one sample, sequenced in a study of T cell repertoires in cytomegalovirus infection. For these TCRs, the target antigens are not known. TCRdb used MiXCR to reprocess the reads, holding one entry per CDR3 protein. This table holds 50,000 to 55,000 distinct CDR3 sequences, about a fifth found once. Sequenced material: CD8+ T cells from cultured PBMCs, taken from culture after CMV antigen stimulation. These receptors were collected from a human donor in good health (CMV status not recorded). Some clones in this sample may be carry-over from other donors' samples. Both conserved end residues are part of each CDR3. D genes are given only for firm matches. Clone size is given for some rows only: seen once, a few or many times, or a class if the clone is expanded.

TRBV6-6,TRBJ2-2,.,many,CASSYGDGELFF,TGTGCCAGCAGTTACGGAGACGGGGAGCTGTTTTTT
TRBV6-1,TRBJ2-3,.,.,CASSLGAADTQYF,TGTGCCAGCTCTTTGGGGGCGGCAGATACGCAGTATTTT
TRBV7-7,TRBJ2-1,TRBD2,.,CASSLGAGEESPYNEQFF,TGTGCCAGCAGCTTAGGGGCGGGAGAAGAGTCGCCCTACAATGAGCAGTTCTTC
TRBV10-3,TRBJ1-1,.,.,CAISDRVSNTEAFF,TGTGCCATCAGTGATCGGGTCTCGAACACTGAAGCTTTCTTT
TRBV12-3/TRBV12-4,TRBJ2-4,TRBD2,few,CASSEGLAGDIQYF,TGTGCCAGCAGTGAAGGACTAGCGGGGGACATTCAGTACTTC
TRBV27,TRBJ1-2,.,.,CAGSPGSRVNYGYTF,TGTGCCGGCAGTCCCGGCTCCAGGGTTAACTATGGCTACACCTTC
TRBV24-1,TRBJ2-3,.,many,CATSAPRTAAYTDTQYF,TGTGCCACCAGTGCCCCAAGGACGGCAGCATACACAGATACGCAGTATTTT
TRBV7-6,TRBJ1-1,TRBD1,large,CASSAGSQGVTEAFF,TGTGCCAGCAGCGCCGGGAGTCAGGGGGTCACTGAAGCTTTCTTT
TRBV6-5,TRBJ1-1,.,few,CASSASGTLGTEAFF,TGTGCCAGCAGTGCCTCCGGGACCCTTGGGACTGAAGCTTTCTTT
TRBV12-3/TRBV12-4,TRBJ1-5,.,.,CASSPGTLKNQPQHF,TGTGCCAGCAGTCCCGGGACGTTGAAAAATCAGCCCCAGCATTTT
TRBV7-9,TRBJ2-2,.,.,CASSLANGELFF,TGTGCCAGCAGCTTAGCCAACGGGGAGCTGTTTTTT
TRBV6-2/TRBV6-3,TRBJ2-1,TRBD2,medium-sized,CASSYGLAVNEQFF,TGTGCCAGCAGTTACGGGCTAGCGGTAAATGAGCAGTTCTTC
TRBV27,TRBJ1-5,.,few,CASSPRDDQPQHF,TGTGCCAGCAGCCCCAGGGACGATCAGCCCCAGCATTTT
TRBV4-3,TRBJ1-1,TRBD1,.,CASSHLDRVGAEAFF,TGCGCCAGCAGCCACCTAGACAGGGTTGGAGCTGAAGCTTTCTTT
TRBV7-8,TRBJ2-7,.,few,CASAKGDTGTYEQYF,TGTGCCAGCGCCAAAGGGGACACCGGTACCTACGAGCAGTACTTC
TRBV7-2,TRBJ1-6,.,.,CASSLFRESNSPLHF,TGTGCCAGCAGCTTGTTCCGGGAAAGTAATTCACCCCTCCACTTT
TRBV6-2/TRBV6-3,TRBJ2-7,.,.,CASSYVSYEQYF,TGTGCCAGCAGTTACGTCTCCTACGAGCAGTACTTC
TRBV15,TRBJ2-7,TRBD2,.,CATSRGLAKNEQYF,TGTGCCACCAGCAGAGGACTAGCGAAGAACGAGCAGTACTTC
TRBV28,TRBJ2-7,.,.,CASSLLMSSSYEQYF,TGTGCCAGCAGTTTACTAATGTCCAGCTCCTACGAGCAGTACTTC
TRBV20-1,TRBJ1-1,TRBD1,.,CSAEGQGNTEAFF,TGCAGTGCGGAAGGACAGGGAAACACTGAAGCTTTCTTT
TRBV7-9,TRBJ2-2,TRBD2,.,CASSSRLAGATGELFF,TGTGCCAGCAGCTCCCGACTAGCGGGGGCCACCGGGGAGCTGTTTTTT
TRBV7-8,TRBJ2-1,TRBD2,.,CASSVSGGIRNEQFF,TGTGCCAGCAGCGTTAGCGGGGGGATCAGGAATGAGCAGTTCTTC
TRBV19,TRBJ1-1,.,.,CATQVGVTEAFF,TGTGCCACCCAAGTGGGGGTCACTGAAGCTTTCTTT
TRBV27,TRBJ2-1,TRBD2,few,CASTLAFPYNEQFF,TGTGCCAGCACACTAGCGTTTCCCTACAATGAGCAGTTCTTC
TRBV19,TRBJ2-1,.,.,CASSIGHYDEQFF,TGTGCCAGTAGTATAGGGCATTACGATGAGCAGTTCTTC
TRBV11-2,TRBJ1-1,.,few,CASSSSGGGTEAFF,TGTGCCAGCAGCTCGTCTGGGGGAGGCACTGAAGCTTTCTTT
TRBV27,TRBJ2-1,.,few,CASSRYQTENEQFF,TGTGCCAGCAGTCGCTACCAGACTGAGAATGAGCAGTTCTTC
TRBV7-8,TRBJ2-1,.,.,CASRDSGTPREQFF,TGTGCCAGCAGAGACTCCGGGACTCCCAGAGAGCAGTTCTTC
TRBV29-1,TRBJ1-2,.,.,CSVVKDSRGSTF,TGCAGCGTTGTTAAGGACTCCCGAGGCTCCACCTTC
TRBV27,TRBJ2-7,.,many,CASSLSTLYYEQYF,TGTGCCAGCAGTCTGTCGACACTCTACTACGAGCAGTACTTC
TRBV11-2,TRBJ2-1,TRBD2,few,CASSSGTSYYNEQFF,TGTGCCAGCAGCTCCGGGACTAGCTACTACAATGAGCAGTTCTTC
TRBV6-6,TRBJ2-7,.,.,CASSYLGSYEQYF,TGTGCCAGCAGTTACTTGGGTTCCTACGAGCAGTACTTC
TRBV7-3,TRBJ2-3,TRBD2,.,CASSLTSGRWDTQYF,TGTGCCAGCAGCTTAACTAGCGGGAGATGGGATACGCAGTATTTT
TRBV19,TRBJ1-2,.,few,CASSILTLGYGYTF,TGTGCCAGTAGTATCCTAACCCTCGGCTATGGCTACACCTTC
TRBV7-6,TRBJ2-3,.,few,CASSLDPDTQYF,TGTGCCAGCAGCTTAGATCCGGATACGCAGTATTTT
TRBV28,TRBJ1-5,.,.,CASSLYRHKRPQHF,TGTGCCAGCAGTCTCTACAGGCACAAAAGGCCCCAGCATTTT
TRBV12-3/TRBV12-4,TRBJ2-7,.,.,CASSLGHYEQYF,TGTGCCAGCAGTTTAGGGCACTACGAGCAGTACTTC
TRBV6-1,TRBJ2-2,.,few,CASSFLRVGELFF,TGTGCCAGCAGTTTCTTAAGGGTCGGGGAGCTGTTTTTT
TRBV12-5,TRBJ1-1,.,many,CASGPTDGGRNTEAFF,TGTGCTAGTGGTCCAACGGACGGGGGAAGGAACACTGAAGCTTTCTTT
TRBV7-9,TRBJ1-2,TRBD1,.,CASSSLGQGDFEYGYTF,TGTGCCAGCAGCTCTCTGGGACAGGGTGATTTTGAGTATGGCTACACCTTC